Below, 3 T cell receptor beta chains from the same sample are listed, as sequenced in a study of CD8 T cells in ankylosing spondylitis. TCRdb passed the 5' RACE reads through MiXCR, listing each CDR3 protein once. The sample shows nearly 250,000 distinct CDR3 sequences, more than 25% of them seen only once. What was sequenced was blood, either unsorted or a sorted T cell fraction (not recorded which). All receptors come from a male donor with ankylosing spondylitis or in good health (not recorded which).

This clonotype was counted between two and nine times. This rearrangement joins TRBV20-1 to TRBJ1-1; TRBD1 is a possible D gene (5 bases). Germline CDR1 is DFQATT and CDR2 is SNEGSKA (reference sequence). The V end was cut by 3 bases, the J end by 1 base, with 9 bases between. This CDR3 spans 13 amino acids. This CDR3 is CSASDSQNTEAFF. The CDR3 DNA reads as TGCAGTGCTAGTGACAGCCAGAACACTGAAGCTTTCTTT.

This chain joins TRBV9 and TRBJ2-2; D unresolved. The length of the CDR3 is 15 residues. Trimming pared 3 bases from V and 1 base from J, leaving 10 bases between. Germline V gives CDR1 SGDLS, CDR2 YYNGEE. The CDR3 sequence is CASSADTKNTGELFF. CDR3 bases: TGTGCCAGCAGCGCCGACACAAAGAACACCGGGGAGCTGTTTTTT. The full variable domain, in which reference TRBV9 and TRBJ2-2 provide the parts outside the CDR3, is DSGVTQTPKHLITATGQRVTLRCSPRSGDLSVYWYQQSLDQGLQFLIQYYNGEERAKGNILERFSAQQFPDLHSELNLSSLELGDSALYFCASSADTKNTGELFFGEGSRLTVL.

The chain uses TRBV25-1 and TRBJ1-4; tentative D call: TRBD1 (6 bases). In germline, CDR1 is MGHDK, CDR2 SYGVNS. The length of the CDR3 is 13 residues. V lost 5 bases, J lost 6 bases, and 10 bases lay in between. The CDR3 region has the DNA TGTGCCAGCAGTCGATGGGGGCATGAAAAACTGTTTTTT. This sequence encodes CASSRWGHEKLFF.